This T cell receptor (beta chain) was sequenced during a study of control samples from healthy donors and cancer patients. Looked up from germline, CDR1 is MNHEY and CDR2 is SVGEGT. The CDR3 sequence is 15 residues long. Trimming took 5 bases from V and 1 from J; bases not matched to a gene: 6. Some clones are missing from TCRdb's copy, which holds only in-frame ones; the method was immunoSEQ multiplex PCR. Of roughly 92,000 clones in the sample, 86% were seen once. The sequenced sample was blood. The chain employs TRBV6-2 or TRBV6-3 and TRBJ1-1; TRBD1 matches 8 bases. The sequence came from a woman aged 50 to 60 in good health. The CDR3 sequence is CASSPRDRPNTEAFF. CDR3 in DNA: TGTGCCAGCAGTCCCCGGGACAGGCCGAACACTGAAGCTTTCTTT.